This T cell receptor beta chain was sequenced in a study of blood T cell repertoires in COVID-19. Looking at the study overall: The samples span acute and convalescent COVID-19 from the United States, Italy and Spain.

This clone came up a few times. Unmatched junction bases numbered 4, after V lost 4 bases and J lost 3 bases. The CDR3 runs 15 residues. Germline loops: CDR1 SGHRS, CDR2 YFSETQ. Authors' methods: Reference gene primer amplification yielded estimated nucleated cell counts. Produced via immunoSEQ multiplex PCR; TCRdb's table is partial and in-frame only. The V and J calls and clone size come from that table; D and trimming were worked out from the DNA. The sample yields some 70,000 clones, 82% seen once. The specimen was peripheral blood. This chain connects TRBV5-1 to TRBJ2-2; 9 bases match TRBD1. The sequence came from a man between 60 and 75 years old with acute or convalescent COVID-19. Written as DNA, the CDR3 is TGCGCCAGCAGCAGGGACAGGGCTGACACCGGGGAGCTGTTTTTT. Its translation is CASSRDRADTGELFF.